Listed below are T cell receptor beta chains from one sample, sequenced in a study of beta chain features in type 1 diabetes. Assay used: immunoSEQ multiplex PCR; TCRdb lists only in-frame clones, some missing. The table lists about 260,000 clones, roughly two thirds of them singletons. Source material: naive CD4+ T cells from blood. These TCRs come from a man aged 30 to 39 in good health. Both conserved end residues are part of each CDR3. The D gene is left open where the match is weak. Clone size is stated in some rows and not others, as once, few, many or a class when expanded.

J,D,size,V,CDR3,DNA
TRBJ1-6,TRBD1,-,TRBV25-1,CASSDPGQGATSPLHF,TGTGCCAGCAGTGACCCCGGACAGGGGGCAACTTCACCCCTCCACTTT
TRBJ1-1,-,-,TRBV29-1,CSVEGSMNTEAFF,TGCAGCGTTGAGGGCTCGATGAACACTGAAGCTTTCTTT
TRBJ2-7,-,-,TRBV6-6,CASTKQESIYEQYF,TGTGCCAGCACCAAACAGGAATCCATTTACGAGCAGTACTTC
TRBJ2-4,-,-,TRBV2,CASSRDRNLAKNIQYF,TGTGCCAGCAGCCGTGACAGGAACTTAGCCAAAAACATTCAGTACTTC
TRBJ2-3,TRBD1,-,TRBV30,CAWSRDRGSDTQYF,TGTGCCTGGAGCCGGGACAGGGGGTCAGATACGCAGTATTTT
TRBJ2-5,-,once,TRBV11-2,CASSYGETQYF,TGTGCCAGCAGCTATGGAGAGACCCAGTACTTC
TRBJ2-1,TRBD2,-,TRBV5-1,CASSLGLSGYYNEQFF,TGCGCCAGCAGCTTGGGTCTTAGCGGGTACTACAATGAGCAGTTCTTC
TRBJ2-7,-,-,TRBV29-1,CSVVSGGLGEQYF,TGCAGCGTTGTCTCCGGGGGCCTCGGCGAGCAGTACTTC
TRBJ2-7,-,once,TRBV21-1,CASSKSPYEQYF,TGTGCCAGCAGCAAATCCCCCTACGAGCAGTACTTC
TRBJ2-3,TRBD2,-,TRBV29-1,CSARSGGARQYF,TGCAGCGCCCGTAGCGGGGGGGCAAGGCAGTATTTT
TRBJ2-4,TRBD2,-,TRBV29-1,CSVRLAGAKNIQYF,TGCAGCGTTCGACTAGCGGGGGCCAAAAACATTCAGTACTTC
TRBJ2-7,-,-,TRBV4-1,CASSSNPTDEQYF,TGCGCCAGCAGCTCCAACCCAACCGACGAGCAGTACTTC
TRBJ2-5,-,-,TRBV28,CASSLDSTLRETQYF,TGTGCCAGCAGTTTAGACTCGACGCTTAGGGAGACCCAGTACTTC
TRBJ2-5,-,-,TRBV30,CAWSVRRSQETQYF,TGTGCCTGGAGTGTACGGCGTAGCCAAGAGACCCAGTACTTC
TRBJ2-7,-,-,TRBV25-1,CASSDQDYEQYF,TGTGCCAGCAGTGATCAGGACTACGAGCAGTACTTC
TRBJ2-7,-,-,TRBV29-1,CSVEGDREGREQYF,TGCAGCGTTGAAGGTGACAGGGAGGGACGCGAGCAGTACTTC
TRBJ2-7,-,-,TRBV6-5,CASSNSYEQYF,TGTGCCAGCAGTAACTCCTACGAGCAGTACTTC
TRBJ2-5,TRBD2,-,TRBV7-2,CASSTLGRGETQYF,TGTGCCAGCAGCACACTAGGGAGGGGAGAGACCCAGTACTTC
TRBJ2-1,-,few,TRBV29-1,CSVGDYNEQFF,TGCAGCGTGGGCGATTACAATGAGCAGTTCTTC
TRBJ2-7,-,few,TRBV10-3,CAITLDGYEQYF,TGTGCCATCACCCTGGACGGCTACGAGCAGTACTTC
TRBJ2-1,-,-,TRBV29-1,CSAVAGSRYEQFF,TGCAGCGCTGTCGCGGGATCTCGGTATGAGCAGTTCTTC
TRBJ2-1,-,-,TRBV30,CAWSVEESLGNEQFF,TGTGCCTGGAGTGTAGAAGAATCCTTAGGGAATGAGCAGTTCTTC
TRBJ2-7,TRBD2,-,TRBV30,CAWRLAGVLNEQYF,TGTGCCTGGAGACTAGCGGGAGTTTTGAACGAGCAGTACTTC
TRBJ2-2,TRBD2,-,TRBV30,CALSGLAGENTGELFF,TGTGCCTTATCCGGACTAGCGGGGGAGAACACCGGGGAGCTGTTTTTT
TRBJ2-7,TRBD2,-,TRBV19,CATLPSGLYYEQYF,TGTGCCACCCTACCTAGCGGATTGTACTACGAGCAGTACTTC
TRBJ2-2,-,few,TRBV30,CAWTPGLGELFF,TGTGCCTGGACCCCCGGACTCGGGGAGCTGTTTTTT
TRBJ2-3,TRBD1,-,TRBV7-8,CASSSQGADTQYF,TGTGCCAGCAGCTCCCAGGGGGCAGATACGCAGTATTTT
TRBJ1-1,-,-,TRBV30,CAWSKGGDTEAFF,TGTGCCTGGAGTAAGGGAGGGGACACTGAAGCTTTCTTT
TRBJ1-5,-,-,TRBV19,CASSIRGDNQPQHF,TGTGCCAGTAGTATTAGGGGGGACAATCAGCCCCAGCATTTT
TRBJ2-1,-,-,TRBV7-2,CASSPSSRVNEQFF,TGTGCCAGCAGCCCCTCGTCCAGGGTCAATGAGCAGTTCTTC
TRBJ2-1,-,-,TRBV7-9,CASSRVYYNEQFF,TGTGCCAGCAGCCGGGTTTACTACAATGAGCAGTTCTTC
TRBJ2-7,TRBD2,few,TRBV10-3,CAAGLASSYEQYF,TGTGCCGCTGGACTAGCAAGCTCCTACGAGCAGTACTTC
TRBJ2-2,-,-,TRBV30,CAWTGPGGTGELFF,TGTGCCTGGACTGGCCCCGGGGGAACCGGGGAGCTGTTTTTT
TRBJ1-6,TRBD1,few,TRBV13,CASSLGDRGHSYNSPLHF,TGTGCCAGCAGCTTAGGTGACAGGGGGCACTCCTATAATTCACCCCTCCACTTT
TRBJ2-1,-,-,TRBV5-1,CASGEGGLSYNEQFF,TGCGCCAGCGGTGAGGGAGGCCTCTCCTACAATGAGCAGTTCTTC
TRBJ2-3,-,-,TRBV7-2,CASSRLGPDDTQYF,TGTGCCAGCAGTCGGCTGGGACCTGACGATACGCAGTATTTT
TRBJ2-3,TRBD1,-,TRBV10-3,CAIGQGPEDTQYF,TGTGCCATCGGACAGGGTCCTGAAGATACGCAGTATTTT
TRBJ2-5,TRBD2,-,TRBV5-6,CASSLEAGLAGGQYF,TGTGCCAGCAGCTTGGAGGCCGGACTAGCGGGGGGCCAGTACTTC
TRBJ2-1,-,-,TRBV2,CASNQRGANEQFF,TGTGCCAGCAACCAGCGCGGGGCCAATGAGCAGTTCTTC
TRBJ1-2,TRBD1,-,TRBV30,CAWGGRGIYGYTF,TGTGCCTGGGGAGGCAGGGGGATTTATGGCTACACCTTC
TRBJ2-2,-,-,TRBV15,CATRTTRFANTGELFF,TGTGCCACCAGGACAACTCGGTTCGCGAACACCGGGGAGCTGTTTTTT
TRBJ2-7,-,-,TRBV7-2,CASSTGNEQYF,TGTGCCAGCAGCACAGGGAACGAGCAGTACTTC
TRBJ2-7,TRBD1,-,TRBV7-8,CASRAAGTGPYEQYF,TGTGCCAGCAGGGCCGCCGGGACAGGTCCTTACGAGCAGTACTTC
TRBJ2-1,-,-,TRBV29-1,CSVSRDQYNEQFF,TGCAGCGTTTCCCGGGACCAATACAATGAGCAGTTCTTC
TRBJ2-3,-,few,TRBV4-3,CASSQGLSTDTQYF,TGCGCCAGCAGCCAGGGACTCAGCACAGATACGCAGTATTTT
TRBJ2-7,TRBD2,-,TRBV28,CASSLTAGGSYEQYF,TGTGCCAGCAGTTTAACGGCGGGGGGCTCCTACGAGCAGTACTTC
TRBJ1-2,-,-,TRBV29-1,CSGEGIYGYTF,TGCAGCGGAGAGGGGATCTATGGCTACACCTTC
TRBJ2-3,TRBD2,-,TRBV9,CASSVDPSGSADTQYF,TGTGCCAGCAGCGTAGACCCTAGCGGGAGTGCAGATACGCAGTATTTT
TRBJ1-2,-,-,TRBV2,CASRPRDGGVGYTF,TGTGCCAGCAGACCACGGGACGGAGGAGTTGGCTACACCTTC
TRBJ2-1,-,-,TRBV14,CASSTLGAGYNEQFF,TGTGCCAGCAGTACACTGGGGGCAGGGTACAATGAGCAGTTCTTC
TRBJ2-5,-,-,TRBV7-9,CASSLGQQLETQYF,TGTGCCAGCAGCTTAGGGCAGCAACTAGAGACCCAGTACTTC
TRBJ2-1,TRBD2,few,TRBV4-1,CASSQGASGRPGNEQFF,TGCGCCAGCAGCCAAGGAGCTAGCGGGAGGCCGGGCAATGAGCAGTTCTTC
TRBJ2-7,-,-,TRBV30,CAWSYTKYEQYF,TGTGCCTGGAGTTACACAAAATACGAGCAGTACTTC
TRBJ2-1,TRBD2,-,TRBV30,CAWSGTSGSLMRRDEQFF,TGTGCCTGGAGTGGGACTAGCGGGAGTCTTATGCGTCGCGATGAGCAGTTCTTC